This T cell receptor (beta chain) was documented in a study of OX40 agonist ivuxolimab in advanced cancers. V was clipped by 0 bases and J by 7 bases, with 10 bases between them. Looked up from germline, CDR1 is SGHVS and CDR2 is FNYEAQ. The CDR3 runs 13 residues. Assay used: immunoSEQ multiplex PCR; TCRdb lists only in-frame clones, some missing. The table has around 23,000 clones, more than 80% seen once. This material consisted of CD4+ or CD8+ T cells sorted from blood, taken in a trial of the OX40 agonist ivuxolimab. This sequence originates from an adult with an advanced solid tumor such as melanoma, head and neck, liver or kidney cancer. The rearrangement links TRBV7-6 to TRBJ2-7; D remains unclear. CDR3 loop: CASSLAGSVEQYF. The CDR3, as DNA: TGTGCCAGCAGCTTAGCGGGGTCAGTTGAGCAGTACTTC.